This T cell receptor beta chain was captured in a study of blood T cell repertoires in COVID-19. Trimming at V came to 6 bases and at J to 0 bases, leaving 7 bases not matched to a gene. CDR3 length: 14 residues. The germline V gene has CDR1 SQVTM and CDR2 ANQGSEA. Authors' analysis steps: Estimation of nucleated cell counts was performed using reference gene primer amplification. The method was immunoSEQ multiplex PCR; TCRdb's version includes in-frame clones alone and lacks a portion of them. The V and J calls and clone size were taken over from that table, and D and trimming were inferred from the DNA. The profile covers roughly 140,000 clones, with 88% appearing a single time and about 2% taken by the ten largest.

The sequence was collected from a human donor in a cohort sampled during active COVID-19. The chain carries TRBV29-1 and TRBJ2-7; 8 bases align to TRBD1. Sequencing was carried out using peripheral blood. The CDR3 DNA is TGCAGCGTGGCCCGGGACAGGAACTCCTACGAGCAGTACTTC. This encodes CSVARDRNSYEQYF.